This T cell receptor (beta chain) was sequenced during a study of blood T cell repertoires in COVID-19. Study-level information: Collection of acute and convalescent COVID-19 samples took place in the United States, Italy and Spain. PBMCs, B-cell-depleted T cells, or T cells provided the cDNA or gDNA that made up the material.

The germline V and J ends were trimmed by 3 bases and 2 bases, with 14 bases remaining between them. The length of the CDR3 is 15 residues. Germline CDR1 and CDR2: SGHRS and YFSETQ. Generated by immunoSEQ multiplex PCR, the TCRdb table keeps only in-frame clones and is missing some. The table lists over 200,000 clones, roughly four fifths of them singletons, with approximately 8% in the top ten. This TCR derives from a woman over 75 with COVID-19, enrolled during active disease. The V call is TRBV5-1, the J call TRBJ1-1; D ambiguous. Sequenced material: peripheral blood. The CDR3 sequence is CASSSLSSRNTEAFF. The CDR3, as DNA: TGCGCCAGCAGCTCCCTGAGCTCTCGAAACACTGAAGCTTTCTTT.